The TCR beta chain described here comes from a study of identical twins. TCRdb re-derived calls from the 5' RACE reads in MiXCR, one entry per CDR3 protein. The data hold under 900,000 distinct CDR3 sequences, with approximately 13% observed a single time. This clonotype was detected a few times. CDR1 is MDHEN, CDR2 SYDVKM, per germline. The length of the CDR3 is 15 residues. With V trimmed by 4 bases and J by 3 bases, 6 bases remained unmatched. This sample was also put to use in a study of yellow fever vaccine responses in identical twins. According to that study: Reportedly, the response of twins' T cells to the vaccine seemed partly convergent, partly personalized.

The TCR was taken from a woman in her late teens or twenties in good health. The sequenced sample was PBMCs. The V call is TRBV28, the J call TRBJ2-7; 10 bases align to TRBD1. CDR3 DNA sequence: TGTGCCAGCAGTTCCCCGGGACAGGGGCTCTACGAGCAGTACTTC. Translated: CASSSPGQGLYEQYF.